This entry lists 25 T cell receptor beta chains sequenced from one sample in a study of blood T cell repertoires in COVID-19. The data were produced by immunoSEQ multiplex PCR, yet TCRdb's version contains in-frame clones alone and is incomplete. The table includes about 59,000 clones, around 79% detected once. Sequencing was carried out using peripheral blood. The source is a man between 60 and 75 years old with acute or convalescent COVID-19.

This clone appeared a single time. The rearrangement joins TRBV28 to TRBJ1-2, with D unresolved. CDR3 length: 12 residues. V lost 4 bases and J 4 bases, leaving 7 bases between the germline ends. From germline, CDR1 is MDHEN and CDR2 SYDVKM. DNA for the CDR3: TGTGCCAGCAGTTCCCCTGTCTATGGCTACACCTTC. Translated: CASSSPVYGYTF.

The CDR3 nucleotides are TGTGCCAGCAGCCCGTCCCTAAACACTGAAGCTTTCTTT. It codes for CASSPSLNTEAFF. The rearrangement joins TRBV14 to TRBJ1-1, with D uncertain. This CDR3 region has 13 residues. Between the trimmed V and J ends, which lost 4 bases and 2 bases, there was a span of 8 bases. Germline assignment: CDR1 SGHDN and CDR2 FVKESK.

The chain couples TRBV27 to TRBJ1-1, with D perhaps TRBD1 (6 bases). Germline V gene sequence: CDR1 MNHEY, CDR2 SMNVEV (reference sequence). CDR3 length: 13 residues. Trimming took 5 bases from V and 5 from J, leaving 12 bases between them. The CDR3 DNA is TGTGCCAGCAGTCCCACAGGGTGGACTGAAGCTTTCTTT. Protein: CASSPTGWTEAFF.

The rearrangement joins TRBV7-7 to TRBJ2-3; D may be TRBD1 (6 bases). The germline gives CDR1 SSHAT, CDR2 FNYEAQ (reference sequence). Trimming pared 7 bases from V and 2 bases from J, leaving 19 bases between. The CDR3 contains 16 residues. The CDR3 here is CASNPLGTPYTDTQYF. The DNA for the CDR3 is TGTGCCAGCAACCCCCTCGGGACACCCTACACAGATACGCAGTATTTT.

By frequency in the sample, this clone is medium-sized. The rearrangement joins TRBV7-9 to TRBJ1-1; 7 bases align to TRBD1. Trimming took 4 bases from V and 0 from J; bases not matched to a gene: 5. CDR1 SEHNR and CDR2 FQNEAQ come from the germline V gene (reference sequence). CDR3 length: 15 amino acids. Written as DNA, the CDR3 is TGTGCCAGCAGCTCTATGGGACAGCTGAACACTGAAGCTTTCTTT. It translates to CASSSMGQLNTEAFF.

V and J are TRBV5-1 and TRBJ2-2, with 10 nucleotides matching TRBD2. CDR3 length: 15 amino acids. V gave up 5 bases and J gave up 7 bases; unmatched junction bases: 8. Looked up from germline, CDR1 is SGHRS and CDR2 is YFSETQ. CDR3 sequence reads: CASSASGGANGELFF. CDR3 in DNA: TGCGCCAGCAGTGCCAGCGGGGGGGCAAACGGGGAGCTGTTTTTT.

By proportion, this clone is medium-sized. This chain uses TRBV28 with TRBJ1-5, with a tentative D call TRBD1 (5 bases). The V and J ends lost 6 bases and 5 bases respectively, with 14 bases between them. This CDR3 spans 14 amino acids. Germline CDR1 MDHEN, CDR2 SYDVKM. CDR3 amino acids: CASRPMGGYQPQHF. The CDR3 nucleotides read TGTGCCAGCAGACCGATGGGGGGTTATCAGCCCCAGCATTTT.

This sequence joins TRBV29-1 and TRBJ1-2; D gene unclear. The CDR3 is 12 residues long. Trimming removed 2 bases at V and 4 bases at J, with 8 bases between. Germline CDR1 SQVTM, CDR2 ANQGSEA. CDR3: CSVESRLYGYTF. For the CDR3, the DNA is TGCAGCGTTGAATCCCGTCTCTATGGCTACACCTTC.

The CDR3 sequence: CASSLDTMQETQYF. The CDR3 DNA is TGTGCCAGCAGCTTGGACACCATGCAAGAGACCCAGTACTTC. The rearrangement uses TRBV7-8 and TRBJ2-5; D is possibly TRBD1 (5 bases). Germline assignment: CDR1 SGHVS and CDR2 FQNEAQ. Between the trimmed V and J ends, which lost 3 bases and 2 bases, there was a span of 10 bases. The CDR3 is 14 amino acids.

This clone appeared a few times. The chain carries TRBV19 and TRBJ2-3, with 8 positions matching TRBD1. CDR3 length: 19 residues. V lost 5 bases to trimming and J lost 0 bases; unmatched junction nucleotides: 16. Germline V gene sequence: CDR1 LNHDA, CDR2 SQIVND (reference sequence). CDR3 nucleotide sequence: TGTGCCAGTAGTTCCCGGGGAACTGGGACAGGCATTAGCACAGATACGCAGTATTTT. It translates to CASSSRGTGTGISTDTQYF.

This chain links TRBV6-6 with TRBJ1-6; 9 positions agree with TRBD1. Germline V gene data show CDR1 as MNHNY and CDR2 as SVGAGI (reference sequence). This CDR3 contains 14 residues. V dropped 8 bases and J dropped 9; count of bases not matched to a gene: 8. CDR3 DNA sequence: TGTGCCAGCTCGGACAGGGGAGAACCTTCACCCCTCCACTTT. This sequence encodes CASSDRGEPSPLHF.

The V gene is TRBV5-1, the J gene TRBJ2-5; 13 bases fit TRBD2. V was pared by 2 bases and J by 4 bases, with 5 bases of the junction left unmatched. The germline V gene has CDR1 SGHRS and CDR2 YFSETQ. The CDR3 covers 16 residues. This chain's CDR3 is CASSLLAGGPGETQYF. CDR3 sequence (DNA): TGCGCCAGCAGCTTACTAGCGGGGGGGCCCGGAGAGACCCAGTACTTC.

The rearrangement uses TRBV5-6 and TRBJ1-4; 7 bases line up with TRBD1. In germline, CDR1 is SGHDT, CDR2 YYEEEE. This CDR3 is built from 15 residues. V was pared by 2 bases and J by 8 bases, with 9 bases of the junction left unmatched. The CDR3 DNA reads TGTGCCAGCAGCTTATTACAGGGGAATAGCGAAAAACTGTTTTTT. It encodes CASSLLQGNSEKLFF.

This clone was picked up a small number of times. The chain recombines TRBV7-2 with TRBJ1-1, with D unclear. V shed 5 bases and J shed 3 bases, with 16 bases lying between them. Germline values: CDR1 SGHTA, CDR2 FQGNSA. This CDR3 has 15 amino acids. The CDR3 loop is CASSPGFAGYTEAFF. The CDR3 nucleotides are TGTGCCAGCAGCCCCGGGTTCGCCGGATACACTGAAGCTTTCTTT.

The chain's CDR3 is CASSSLSGTAYNEQFF. DNA of the CDR3: TGTGCCAGCAGCTCTCTCTCCGGGACAGCCTACAATGAGCAGTTCTTC. V usage is TRBV7-3 and J usage is TRBJ2-1, with 7 bases matching TRBD1. After removal of 4 bases from V and 2 bases from J, the junction contained 8 bases not matched to a gene. The length of the CDR3 is 16 residues. From germline, CDR1 is SGHTA and CDR2 FQGTGA.

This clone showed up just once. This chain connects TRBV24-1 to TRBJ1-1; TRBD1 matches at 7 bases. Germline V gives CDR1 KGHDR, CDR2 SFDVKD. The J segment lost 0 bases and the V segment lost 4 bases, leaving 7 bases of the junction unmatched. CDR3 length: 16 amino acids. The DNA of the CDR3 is TGTGCCACCAGTGACTCTTCAGGGGGTATGAACACTGAAGCTTTCTTT. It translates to CATSDSSGGMNTEAFF.

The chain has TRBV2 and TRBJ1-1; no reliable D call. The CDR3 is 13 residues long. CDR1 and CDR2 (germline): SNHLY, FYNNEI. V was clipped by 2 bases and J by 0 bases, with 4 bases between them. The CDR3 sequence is CASSEQVNTEAFF. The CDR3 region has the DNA TGTGCCAGCAGTGAACAGGTGAACACTGAAGCTTTCTTT.

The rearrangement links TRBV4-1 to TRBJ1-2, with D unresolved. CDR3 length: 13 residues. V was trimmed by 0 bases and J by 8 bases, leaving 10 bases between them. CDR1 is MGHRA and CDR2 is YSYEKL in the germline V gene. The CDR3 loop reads CASSQDLEEGYTF. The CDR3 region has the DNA TGCGCCAGCAGCCAAGATTTAGAAGAGGGCTACACCTTC.

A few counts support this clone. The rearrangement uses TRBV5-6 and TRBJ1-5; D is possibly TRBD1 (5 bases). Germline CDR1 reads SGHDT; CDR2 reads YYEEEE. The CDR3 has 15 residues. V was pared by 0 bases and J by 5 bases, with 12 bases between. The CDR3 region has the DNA TGTGCCAGCAGCTTGGCCGACAGATTGGATCAGCCCCAGCATTTT. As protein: CASSLADRLDQPQHF.

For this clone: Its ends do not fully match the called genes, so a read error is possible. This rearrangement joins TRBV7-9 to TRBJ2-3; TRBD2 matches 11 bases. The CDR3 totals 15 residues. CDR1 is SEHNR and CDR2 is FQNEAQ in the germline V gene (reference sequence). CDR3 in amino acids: CAGSLTSGVTDTQYF. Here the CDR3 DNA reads TGTGCCGGCAGCTTGACTAGCGGGGTAACAGATACGCAGTATTTT.

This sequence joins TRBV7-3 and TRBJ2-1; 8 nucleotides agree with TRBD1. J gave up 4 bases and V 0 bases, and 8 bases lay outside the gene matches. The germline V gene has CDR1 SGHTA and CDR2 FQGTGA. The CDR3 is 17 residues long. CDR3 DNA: TGTGCCAGCAGCTTAACTTTTCCGGGACAGGCGTACAATGAGCAGTTCTTC. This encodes CASSLTFPGQAYNEQFF.

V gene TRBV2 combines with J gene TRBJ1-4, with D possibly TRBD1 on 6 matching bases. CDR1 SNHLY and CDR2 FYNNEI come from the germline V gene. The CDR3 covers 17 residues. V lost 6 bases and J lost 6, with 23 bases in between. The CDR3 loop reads CASRLNRVVSLDEKLFF. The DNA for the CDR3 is TGTGCCAGCAGATTAAACAGGGTGGTTTCGCTGGATGAAAAACTGTTTTTT.

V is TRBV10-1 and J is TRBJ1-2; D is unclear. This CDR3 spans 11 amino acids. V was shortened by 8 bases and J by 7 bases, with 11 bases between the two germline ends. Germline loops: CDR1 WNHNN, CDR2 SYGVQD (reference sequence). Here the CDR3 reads CASVKPGGYTF. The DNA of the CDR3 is TGCGCCAGCGTGAAACCGGGTGGCTACACCTTC.

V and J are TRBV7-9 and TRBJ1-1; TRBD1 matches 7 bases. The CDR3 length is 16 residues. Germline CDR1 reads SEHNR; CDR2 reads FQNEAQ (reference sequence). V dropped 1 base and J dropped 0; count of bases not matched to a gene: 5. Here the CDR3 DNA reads TGTGCCAGCAGCTTAGATGTAGGGGGCATGAACACTGAAGCTTTCTTT. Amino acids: CASSLDVGGMNTEAFF.

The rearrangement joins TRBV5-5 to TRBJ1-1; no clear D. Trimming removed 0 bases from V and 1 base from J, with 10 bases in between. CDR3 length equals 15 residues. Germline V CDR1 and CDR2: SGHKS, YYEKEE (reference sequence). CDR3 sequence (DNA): TGTGCCAGCAGCTTGGATGGGCTTGGGAACACTGAAGCTTTCTTT. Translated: CASSLDGLGNTEAFF.